These 2 T cell receptor beta chains came from one sample sequenced in a study of T cell responses to AZD1222 COVID-19 vaccine. Some clones are missing from TCRdb's copy, which holds only in-frame ones; the method was immunoSEQ multiplex PCR. The sample lists 150,000 to 200,000 clones; around 90% were seen once. The sample here was peripheral blood, taken 28 days after the second AZD1222 dose. These receptors all stem from an adult who received the AZD1222 COVID-19 vaccine.

This clone was recorded once. This same CDR3 is encoded by further DNA sequences in the sample. The chain employs TRBV5-1 and TRBJ2-5; TRBD1 agrees at 10 bases. The V gene end was trimmed by 0 bases and the J gene end by 3 bases; junction bases not matched to a gene: 2. The CDR3 has 15 amino acids. Germline CDR1 and CDR2: SGHRS and YFSETQ. CDR3 nucleotide sequence: TGCGCCAGCAGCTTGGCCGGGACAGGGGAAGAGACCCAGTACTTC. Translating it yields CASSLAGTGEETQYF.

The rearrangement uses TRBV29-1 and TRBJ2-7; D ambiguous. V dropped 4 bases and J dropped 5 bases, with 6 bases sitting between them. Germline V CDR1 and CDR2: SQVTM, ANQGSEA. The length of the CDR3 is 10 residues. DNA for the CDR3: TGCAGCGTTGGGTTTGACGAGCAGTACTTC. This encodes CSVGFDEQYF.